A single sample is the source of the 9 T cell receptor beta chains below, sequenced in a study of vaccination and CD4 T cells after COVID-19. Their antigen targets remain unknown. With the Oncomine TCR Beta short-read assay, DNA from cultured CD4+ T cells was sequenced. TCRdb called the PCR reads again in MiXCR, with one record for every CDR3 protein. The sample records about 16,000 distinct CDR3 sequences, 45% to 60% being singletons. Treatment given: roughly 10-day PBMC culture with coronavirus spike peptide pools or control peptides (ViraFEST assay). The source material was CD4+ T cells from blood, cultured in vitro, sampled before SARS-CoV-2 vaccination. The receptors derive from a human donor who had recovered from COVID-19.

The V gene is TRBV7-2, the J gene TRBJ1-1, with 8 nucleotides matching TRBD1. The junction had 4 bases not matched to a gene; V was cut back by 3 bases and J by 4 bases. The CDR3 is 14 amino acids. Germline V CDR1 and CDR2: SGHTA, FQGNSA. The CDR3 region is CASSFNRGTTEAFF. The CDR3, as DNA: TGTGCCAGCAGCTTCAACAGGGGGACCACTGAAGCTTTCTTT.

The V gene is TRBV7-6, the J gene TRBJ2-5; D is undetermined. CDR1 is SGHVS, CDR2 FNYEAQ, per germline. This CDR3 comprises 13 residues. Trimming left V 3 bases short and J 1 base short, with 6 bases between. The CDR3 loop reads CASSFSLQETQYF. DNA for the CDR3: TGTGCCAGCAGCTTCTCCCTCCAAGAGACCCAGTACTTC.

This chain uses TRBV10-1 with TRBJ2-3, with 10 bases fitting TRBD2. This CDR3 contains 14 residues. J gave up 8 bases and V 5 bases, and 7 bases lay outside the gene matches. Germline V gene data show CDR1 as WNHNN and CDR2 as SYGVQD (reference sequence). CDR3 bases: TGCGCCAGCAGTCGGACTAGCGGAATGGGTACGCAGTATTTT. Residues: CASSRTSGMGTQYF.

The chain links TRBV7-8 to TRBJ1-1; tentatively, D is TRBD1 (5 bases). Deletions cut 7 bases from V and 6 bases from J, with 15 bases between. Germline V gene data show CDR1 as SGHVS and CDR2 as FQNEAQ. This CDR3 has 13 residues. CDR3 sequence: CASTNVGGAEAFF. CDR3 nucleotide sequence: TGTGCCAGCACCAATGTAGGAGGGGCTGAAGCTTTCTTT.

J is TRBJ1-5 and V is TRBV28; D is undetermined. CDR1 and CDR2 (germline): MDHEN, SYDVKM. V gave up 6 bases and J gave up 7 bases, with 10 bases separating them. CDR3 length: 12 amino acids. The CDR3 region is CASSLSKQPQHF. The CDR3 region has the DNA TGTGCCAGCAGCCTCTCCAAGCAGCCCCAGCATTTT.

J is TRBJ2-5 and V is TRBV7-9, with D maybe TRBD1 (6 bases). The V end was cut by 7 bases, the J end by 4 bases, with 13 bases between. The CDR3 has 13 amino acids. Germline values: CDR1 SEHNR, CDR2 FQNEAQ (reference sequence). The CDR3: CASTWGRGETQYF. The CDR3 coding sequence is TGTGCCAGCACCTGGGGGCGCGGAGAGACCCAGTACTTC. The entire variable domain, with the rest obtained from reference TRBV7-9 and TRBJ2-5, is as follows: DTGVSQNPRHKITKRGQNVTFRCDPISEHNRLYWYRQTLGQGPEFLTYFQNEAQLEKSRLLSDRFSAERPKGSFSTLEIQRTEQGDSAMYLCASTWGRGETQYFGPGTRLLVL.

The chain carries TRBV20-1 and TRBJ2-1, with D uncertain. CDR1 is DFQATT, CDR2 SNEGSKA, per germline (reference sequence). This CDR3 comprises 14 residues. V was cut by 6 bases and J by 8 bases, with 20 bases left in between. The CDR3 bases are TGCAGTGCCAACCCACCCGGACGGATTTATGAGCAGTTCTTC. Translated, it gives CSANPPGRIYEQFF.

This clonotype was seen more than once but under ten times. V and J are TRBV7-2 and TRBJ1-5; 11 bases match TRBD1. The germline V gene encodes CDR1 SGHTA and CDR2 FQGNSA. With V trimmed by 5 bases and J by 6 bases, 6 bases remained unmatched. The CDR3 loop spans 15 amino acids. The chain's CDR3 is CASSTGQGASQPQHF. Written as DNA, the CDR3 is TGTGCCAGCAGCACCGGACAGGGGGCAAGTCAGCCCCAGCATTTT.

This clonotype was found a few times. The chain joins TRBV6-1 to TRBJ1-5; no clear D. This CDR3 region has 16 residues. V lost 6 bases to trimming and J lost 1 base, with 16 bases between them. Germline loops: CDR1 MNHNS, CDR2 SASEGT. The CDR3 DNA reads as TGTGCCAGCAGAACCCGAACGGGGTGGAGCAATCAGCCCCAGCATTTT. Its translation: CASRTRTGWSNQPQHF.